The rows below give T cell receptor beta chains drawn from one sample of a study of blood T cell repertoires in COVID-19. The method was immunoSEQ multiplex PCR; TCRdb's version includes in-frame clones alone and lacks a portion of them. Counted here are under 250,000 clones, approximately 83% occurring once; the ten biggest clones make up approximately 4.4%. The sequenced material came from peripheral blood. These receptors were collected from a man aged 45-65 years with active or convalescent COVID-19. Each CDR3 is given with its conserved first and last residue. D genes are given only for firm matches. Not all rows give a size; the values are once, few, many and, for expanded clones, a class.

v_call: TRBV6-5
j_call: TRBJ2-5
clone_size: -
d_call: TRBD2
cdr3_aa: CASRRGGGETQYF
cdr3_nt: TGTGCCAGCAGACGGGGGGGCGGAGAGACCCAGTACTTC

v_call: TRBV5-5
j_call: TRBJ1-6
clone_size: -
d_call: TRBD1
cdr3_aa: CASSRTRTGDNSPLHF
cdr3_nt: TGTGCCAGCAGCCGCACGAGGACAGGAGATAATTCACCCCTCCACTTT

v_call: TRBV4-2
j_call: TRBJ1-2
clone_size: -
d_call: -
cdr3_aa: CASSQARAGVDYGYTF
cdr3_nt: TGTGCCAGCAGCCAAGCGCGGGCAGGGGTGGACTATGGCTACACCTTC

v_call: TRBV30
j_call: TRBJ1-3
clone_size: -
d_call: -
cdr3_aa: CAWSGWTARGTIYF
cdr3_nt: TGTGCCTGGAGTGGCTGGACAGCTCGAGGCACCATATATTTT

v_call: TRBV12-3/TRBV12-4
j_call: TRBJ2-7
clone_size: -
d_call: -
cdr3_aa: CASSGRRGLREF
cdr3_nt: TGTGCCAGCAGTGGTCGGCGGGGCCTCCGGGAATTC

v_call: TRBV6-2/TRBV6-3
j_call: TRBJ2-7
clone_size: -
d_call: -
cdr3_aa: CASSYRQVYEQYF
cdr3_nt: TGTGCCAGCAGTTACAGACAGGTTTACGAGCAGTACTTC

v_call: TRBV27
j_call: TRBJ1-2
clone_size: -
d_call: TRBD1
cdr3_aa: CASSFDRAGGYTF
cdr3_nt: TGTGCCAGCAGTTTCGACAGGGCGGGGGGCTACACCTTC

v_call: TRBV7-2
j_call: TRBJ1-5
clone_size: -
d_call: -
cdr3_aa: CASTKERSGNQPQHF
cdr3_nt: TGTGCCAGCACCAAAGAGCGGTCGGGGAATCAGCCCCAGCATTTT

v_call: TRBV10-3
j_call: TRBJ2-7
clone_size: -
d_call: TRBD1
cdr3_aa: CATQTGGLGEQYF
cdr3_nt: TGTGCCACCCAGACAGGGGGCTTAGGCGAGCAGTACTTC

v_call: TRBV3-1/TRBV3-2
j_call: TRBJ1-5
clone_size: -
d_call: -
cdr3_aa: CASSQESYNQPQHF
cdr3_nt: TGTGCCAGCAGCCAAGAGAGTTATAATCAGCCCCAGCATTTT

v_call: TRBV9
j_call: TRBJ1-6
clone_size: -
d_call: -
cdr3_aa: CASSPQGSYNSPLHF
cdr3_nt: TGTGCCAGCAGCCCTCAGGGATCCTATAATTCACCCCTCCACTTT

v_call: TRBV20-1
j_call: TRBJ2-1
clone_size: -
d_call: -
cdr3_aa: CSASSGLYNEQFF
cdr3_nt: TGCAGTGCTAGTTCAGGCCTCTACAATGAGCAGTTCTTC

v_call: TRBV5-1
j_call: TRBJ2-3
clone_size: -
d_call: TRBD2
cdr3_aa: CASSDGLAGSTDTQYF
cdr3_nt: TGCGCCAGCAGCGATGGACTAGCGGGGAGCACAGATACGCAGTATTTT

v_call: TRBV3-1/TRBV3-2
j_call: TRBJ1-3
clone_size: once
d_call: -
cdr3_aa: CASSQAQGLYGNTIYF
cdr3_nt: TGTGCCAGCAGCCAAGCCCAGGGGTTGTACGGAAACACCATATATTTT

v_call: TRBV7-9
j_call: TRBJ2-1
clone_size: -
d_call: TRBD2
cdr3_aa: CASSLPGTSGGKRYNEQFF
cdr3_nt: TGTGCCAGCAGCTTGCCCGGGACTAGCGGGGGAAAGCGGTACAATGAGCAGTTCTTC

v_call: TRBV27
j_call: TRBJ2-1
clone_size: -
d_call: TRBD2
cdr3_aa: CASSVDRTSGQFF
cdr3_nt: TGTGCCAGCAGTGTAGACCGGACTAGCGGGCAGTTCTTC

v_call: TRBV28
j_call: TRBJ2-2
clone_size: -
d_call: -
cdr3_aa: CASSLLPNTGELFF
cdr3_nt: TGTGCCAGCAGTTTACTTCCGAACACCGGGGAGCTGTTTTTT

v_call: TRBV5-4
j_call: TRBJ1-6
clone_size: -
d_call: TRBD1
cdr3_aa: CASNKGDRASPLHF
cdr3_nt: TGTGCCAGCAACAAAGGGGACAGGGCGTCACCCCTCCACTTT

v_call: TRBV12-3/TRBV12-4
j_call: TRBJ1-5
clone_size: -
d_call: TRBD1
cdr3_aa: CASRQGYQPQHF
cdr3_nt: TGTGCCAGTAGACAGGGGTATCAGCCCCAGCATTTT

v_call: TRBV5-1
j_call: TRBJ1-1
clone_size: -
d_call: -
cdr3_aa: CASSLGRENTEAFF
cdr3_nt: TGCGCCAGCAGCTTGGGCAGGGAGAACACTGAAGCTTTCTTT

v_call: TRBV14
j_call: TRBJ1-6
clone_size: -
d_call: -
cdr3_aa: CASSQEAANSPLHF
cdr3_nt: TGTGCCAGCAGCCAAGAAGCCGCGAATTCACCCCTCCACTTT

v_call: TRBV6-5
j_call: TRBJ2-1
clone_size: -
d_call: TRBD1
cdr3_aa: CASRPTGGVSNEQFF
cdr3_nt: TGTGCCAGCAGACCTACAGGGGGCGTCTCCAATGAGCAGTTCTTC

v_call: TRBV5-8
j_call: TRBJ1-5
clone_size: -
d_call: -
cdr3_aa: CASSFGTTQGQPQHF
cdr3_nt: TGTGCCAGCAGCTTCGGGACAACCCAGGGTCAGCCCCAGCATTTT

v_call: TRBV18
j_call: TRBJ2-2
clone_size: -
d_call: TRBD2
cdr3_aa: CASSPRAGVATGELFF
cdr3_nt: TGTGCCAGCTCACCACGAGCGGGGGTGGCCACCGGGGAGCTGTTTTTT

v_call: TRBV3-1/TRBV3-2
j_call: TRBJ1-2
clone_size: -
d_call: TRBD1
cdr3_aa: CASSQTGGGTHGYTF
cdr3_nt: TGTGCCAGCAGCCAGACAGGGGGCGGAACGCATGGCTACACCTTC

v_call: TRBV6-6
j_call: TRBJ1-2
clone_size: few
d_call: TRBD1
cdr3_aa: CASSFSGQGNYGYTF
cdr3_nt: TGTGCCAGCAGTTTTTCCGGACAGGGGAACTATGGCTACACCTTC

v_call: TRBV10-3
j_call: TRBJ2-2
clone_size: once
d_call: TRBD1
cdr3_aa: CAIRGDRGSGELFF
cdr3_nt: TGTGCCATCAGGGGGGACAGGGGGTCCGGGGAGCTGTTTTTT

v_call: TRBV28
j_call: TRBJ1-2
clone_size: -
d_call: -
cdr3_aa: CASSTGSGGYTF
cdr3_nt: TGTGCCAGCAGCACAGGGTCGGGCGGCTACACCTTC

v_call: TRBV30
j_call: TRBJ2-3
clone_size: -
d_call: TRBD2
cdr3_aa: CAWSEGGDTQYF
cdr3_nt: TGTGCCTGGAGCGAGGGAGGGGATACGCAGTATTTT

v_call: TRBV28
j_call: TRBJ2-1
clone_size: -
d_call: TRBD2
cdr3_aa: CASSTSSGGFYNEQFF
cdr3_nt: TGTGCCAGCAGTACCTCTAGCGGGGGGTTTTACAATGAGCAGTTCTTC

v_call: TRBV5-1
j_call: TRBJ1-1
clone_size: -
d_call: TRBD1
cdr3_aa: CASSSKGANTEAFF
cdr3_nt: TGCGCCAGCAGTTCGAAGGGGGCAAACACTGAAGCTTTCTTT

v_call: TRBV15
j_call: TRBJ1-3
clone_size: -
d_call: TRBD1
cdr3_aa: CATSKPGQGNTIYF
cdr3_nt: TGTGCCACCAGCAAACCGGGACAGGGAAACACCATATATTTT

v_call: TRBV5-1
j_call: TRBJ1-1
clone_size: -
d_call: -
cdr3_aa: CASSLGPGLNTEAFF
cdr3_nt: TGCGCCAGCAGCTTGGGCCCGGGGTTGAACACTGAAGCTTTCTTT

v_call: TRBV29-1
j_call: TRBJ2-2
clone_size: -
d_call: TRBD2
cdr3_aa: CSVVERGAPGELFF
cdr3_nt: TGCAGCGTTGTCGAGCGGGGGGCCCCCGGGGAGCTGTTTTTT

v_call: TRBV6-5
j_call: TRBJ1-1
clone_size: -
d_call: -
cdr3_aa: CASSYSRGTEAFF
cdr3_nt: TGTGCCAGCAGTTACTCACGAGGAACTGAAGCTTTCTTT

v_call: TRBV18
j_call: TRBJ2-3
clone_size: once
d_call: -
cdr3_aa: CASSPGASDTQYF
cdr3_nt: TGTGCCAGCTCACCGGGGGCCAGTGATACGCAGTATTTT

v_call: TRBV2
j_call: TRBJ2-1
clone_size: few
d_call: -
cdr3_aa: CASSPQGPNEQFF
cdr3_nt: TGTGCCAGCAGTCCGCAGGGTCCCAATGAGCAGTTCTTC

v_call: TRBV29-1
j_call: TRBJ1-2
clone_size: -
d_call: -
cdr3_aa: CSVEEAQGNGYTF
cdr3_nt: TGCAGCGTTGAAGAGGCGCAGGGGAATGGCTACACCTTC

v_call: TRBV10-1
j_call: TRBJ2-7
clone_size: -
d_call: -
cdr3_aa: CARLRGGPERPYEQYF
cdr3_nt: TGCGCCAGGCTTCGAGGGGGACCCGAGCGCCCCTACGAGCAGTACTTC

v_call: TRBV19
j_call: TRBJ1-2
clone_size: -
d_call: -
cdr3_aa: CASRFGGICTF
cdr3_nt: TGTGCCAGCCGATTTGGAGGCATCTGCACCTTC

v_call: TRBV9
j_call: TRBJ2-5
clone_size: few
d_call: -
cdr3_aa: CASSVAWGPQETQYF
cdr3_nt: TGTGCCAGCAGCGTAGCGTGGGGCCCACAAGAGACCCAGTACTTC

v_call: TRBV7-6
j_call: TRBJ2-7
clone_size: -
d_call: TRBD1
cdr3_aa: CASSLAPPDRIYYEQYF
cdr3_nt: TGTGCCAGCAGCTTAGCCCCCCCGGACAGGATCTACTACGAGCAGTACTTC

v_call: TRBV5-6
j_call: TRBJ1-5
clone_size: -
d_call: -
cdr3_aa: CASSLAGNQPQHF
cdr3_nt: TGTGCCAGCAGCTTAGCGGGCAATCAGCCCCAGCATTTT

v_call: TRBV6-5
j_call: TRBJ2-7
clone_size: -
d_call: TRBD1
cdr3_aa: CASRRQGSYEQYF
cdr3_nt: TGTGCCAGCAGACGACAGGGTTCCTACGAGCAGTACTTC

v_call: TRBV6-5
j_call: TRBJ1-3
clone_size: -
d_call: TRBD1
cdr3_aa: CASSSTGDAGNTIYF
cdr3_nt: TGTGCCAGCAGTTCCACAGGGGATGCTGGAAACACCATATATTTT

v_call: TRBV28
j_call: TRBJ1-2
clone_size: -
d_call: TRBD1
cdr3_aa: CASSSAGGYYGYTF
cdr3_nt: TGTGCCAGCAGTTCCGCAGGGGGCTACTATGGCTACACCTTC

v_call: TRBV7-8
j_call: TRBJ2-2
clone_size: -
d_call: TRBD2
cdr3_aa: CASSTTSGGAGYTGELFF
cdr3_nt: TGTGCCAGCAGCACCACTAGCGGGGGGGCTGGATACACCGGGGAGCTGTTTTTT

v_call: TRBV7-9
j_call: TRBJ2-7
clone_size: -
d_call: -
cdr3_aa: CASSSLTIEYF
cdr3_nt: TGTGCCAGCAGCTCTTTGACAATTGAGTACTTC

v_call: TRBV28
j_call: TRBJ1-2
clone_size: -
d_call: -
cdr3_aa: CASSTASVFEAGGYTF
cdr3_nt: TGTGCCAGCAGTACGGCCTCCGTTTTCGAGGCAGGGGGCTACACCTTC

v_call: TRBV19
j_call: TRBJ1-5
clone_size: few
d_call: -
cdr3_aa: CASSSGADRNQPQHF
cdr3_nt: TGTGCCAGTAGCAGTGGGGCAGATCGAAATCAGCCCCAGCATTTT

v_call: TRBV6-2/TRBV6-3
j_call: TRBJ1-6
clone_size: -
d_call: TRBD1
cdr3_aa: CASSYPNQQGPSSYNSPLHF
cdr3_nt: TGTGCCAGCAGTTACCCGAACCAACAGGGGCCGAGCTCCTATAATTCACCCCTCCACTTT

v_call: TRBV18
j_call: TRBJ2-1
clone_size: -
d_call: TRBD1
cdr3_aa: CASSPGTGVQGEQFF
cdr3_nt: TGTGCCAGCTCACCGGGGACAGGGGTGCAGGGTGAGCAGTTCTTC

v_call: TRBV6-5
j_call: TRBJ2-7
clone_size: -
d_call: -
cdr3_aa: CASIRTTGPYEQYF
cdr3_nt: TGTGCCAGCATTAGGACTACGGGGCCCTACGAGCAGTACTTC

v_call: TRBV7-2
j_call: TRBJ1-4
clone_size: -
d_call: -
cdr3_aa: CASSLVMGADEKLFF
cdr3_nt: TGTGCCAGCAGCTTAGTTATGGGGGCGGATGAAAAACTGTTTTTT

v_call: TRBV11-2
j_call: TRBJ2-1
clone_size: -
d_call: -
cdr3_aa: CASSRLTNEQFF
cdr3_nt: TGTGCCAGCAGCAGACTTACCAATGAGCAGTTCTTC

v_call: TRBV6-6
j_call: TRBJ2-3
clone_size: -
d_call: -
cdr3_aa: CASSYYQGRDTQYF
cdr3_nt: TGTGCCAGCAGTTACTACCAGGGCCGAGATACGCAGTATTTT